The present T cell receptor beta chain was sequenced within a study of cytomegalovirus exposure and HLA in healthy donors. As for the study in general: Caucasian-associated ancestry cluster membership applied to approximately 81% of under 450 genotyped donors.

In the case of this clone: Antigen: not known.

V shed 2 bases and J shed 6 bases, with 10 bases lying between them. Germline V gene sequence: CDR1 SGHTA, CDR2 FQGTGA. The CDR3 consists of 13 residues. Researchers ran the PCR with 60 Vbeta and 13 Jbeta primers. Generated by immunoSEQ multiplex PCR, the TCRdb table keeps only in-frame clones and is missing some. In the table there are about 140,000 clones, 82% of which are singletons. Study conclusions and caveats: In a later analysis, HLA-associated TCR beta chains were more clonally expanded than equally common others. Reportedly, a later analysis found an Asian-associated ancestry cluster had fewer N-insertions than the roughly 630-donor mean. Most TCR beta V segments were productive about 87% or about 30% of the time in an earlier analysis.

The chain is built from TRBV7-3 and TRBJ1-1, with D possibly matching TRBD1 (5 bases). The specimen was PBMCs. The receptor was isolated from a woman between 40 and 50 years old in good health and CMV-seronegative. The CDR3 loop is CASSLQGGAEAFF. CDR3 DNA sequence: TGTGCCAGCAGCTTACAGGGTGGGGCTGAAGCTTTCTTT.